The clone carrying this TCR beta chain has just a few counts. Germline V gene lookup returns CDR1 WSHSY and CDR2 SAAADI. CDR3 length: 12 amino acids. Trimming removed 8 bases from V and 4 bases from J, with 9 bases in between. TCRbeta library construction was performed incorporating unique molecular identifiers. TCRdb ran MiXCR on the PCR reads and lists one entry per CDR3 protein. Altogether 600,000 to 700,000 distinct CDR3 sequences are present, 16% being singletons, with the ten largest covering 0.8% to 1.1%. This sample is part of a study of T-cell reconstitution after alpha-beta-depleted transplantation in children.

Sequencing was performed on PBMCs from the stem cell graft donor, taken from the stem cell graft. The J gene is TRBJ1-3, the V gene TRBV10-2; tentative D call: TRBD1 (6 bases). This sequence was found in a human donor who donated a stem cell graft to a child with acute myeloid leukemia. The CDR3: CASLRGGNTIYF. The DNA of the CDR3 is TGCGCCAGCTTGAGGGGGGGAAACACCATATATTTT.